These 15 T cell receptor beta chains came from one sample sequenced in a study of post-analysis software for immune sequencing data. Overall study results and limits: Patients had higher frequencies than controls of about five TRBV segments, including TRBV5-6, TRBV5-1 and TRBV20-1.

These receptors are not linked to any known antigen. The TCR beta cDNA libraries contained unique molecular identifiers. TCRdb redid the calling of the PCR reads with MiXCR, one entry per CDR3 protein. The sample lists around 180,000 distinct CDR3 sequences, about 30% occurring once. The source material was blood. The receptors here all came from a girl under 18 with multiple sclerosis.

The sample holds one count of this clonotype. V and J are TRBV3-1 and TRBJ2-1; D is unclear. TRBJ2-7 explains the end of the DNA better; the J call may be wrong. From germline, CDR1 is LGHDT and CDR2 YNNKEL (reference sequence). CDR3 length: 16 residues. CDR3 bases: TGTGCCAGCAGCCAAGACAGAGGCTCGGATTACAATGAGCAGTACTTC. This gives the protein CASSQDRGSDYNEQYF.

The chain has TRBV5-1 and TRBJ2-7; 9 bases align to TRBD1. Germline V gene data show CDR1 as SGHRS and CDR2 as YFSETQ. Trimming removed 2 bases from V and 5 bases from J; junction bases left unmatched: 5. This CDR3 region has 14 residues. The DNA for the CDR3 is TGCGCCAGCAGCTTACCGGGACAGGGCGACGAGCAGTACTTC. It specifies CASSLPGQGDEQYF.

This clonotype was seen a few times. CDR3 in amino acids: CASSARGPVVAGSSYEQYF. DNA of the CDR3: TGTGCCAGCAGCGCAAGGGGTCCGGTTGTAGCGGGCTCCTCCTACGAGCAGTACTTC. The chain couples TRBV7-8 to TRBJ2-7; TRBD2 agrees at 7 bases. V was clipped by 5 bases and J by 0 bases; unmatched bases: 19. Per the germline V gene, CDR1 is SGHVS and CDR2 is FQNEAQ. The CDR3 runs to 19 residues.

V and J are TRBV5-4 and TRBJ2-7, with unresolved D. V was cut by 5 bases and J by 4 bases, with 10 bases left in between. This CDR3 region has 12 residues. In germline, CDR1 is SGHNT, CDR2 YYREEE (reference sequence). In DNA form, the CDR3 reads TGTGCCAGCAGTACGGACGGGTACGAGCAGTACTTC. Protein sequence: CASSTDGYEQYF. The entire variable domain, with the rest obtained from reference TRBV5-4 and TRBJ2-7, is as follows: ETGVTQSPTHLIKTRGQQVTLRCSSQSGHNTVSWYQQALGQGPQFIFQYYREEENGRGNFPPRFSGLQFPNYSSELNVNALELDDSALYLCASSTDGYEQYFGPGTRLTVT.

This clonotype has a count of ten or more. The V gene is TRBV4-1, the J gene TRBJ2-4, with D perhaps assigned TRBD1 or TRBD2 (6 bases each). The CDR3 runs 16 residues. In germline, CDR1 is MGHRA, CDR2 YSYEKL. The V and J ends lost 3 bases and 7 bases respectively, with 19 bases between them. CDR3 DNA sequence: TGCGCCAGCAGCCAGGTTCGAGGGGGGATCTGGAACATTCAGTACTTC. Residues: CASSQVRGGIWNIQYF.

This clonotype was detected a few times. The chain employs TRBV5-1 and TRBJ2-6; D is undetermined. Trimming cost V 4 bases and J 0 bases, with 17 bases left between them. CDR1 is SGHRS and CDR2 is YFSETQ in the germline V gene. The CDR3 extends over 18 amino acids. CDR3 nucleotide sequence: TGCGCCAGCAGCCCTCACCTGGTAATCAACTCTGGGGCCAACGTCCTGACTTTC. Its translation: CASSPHLVINSGANVLTF.

This clonotype occurred a few times. The V and J genes are TRBV29-1 and TRBJ2-1; 9 bases match TRBD2. The germline V gene encodes CDR1 SQVTM and CDR2 ANQGSEA. Trimming removed 3 bases from V and 6 bases from J; junction bases left unmatched: 3. The CDR3 sequence is 13 residues long. The CDR3 region is CSVDSREGNEQFF. CDR3 DNA sequence: TGCAGCGTTGACTCGCGGGAGGGCAATGAGCAGTTCTTC.

This chain uses TRBV24-1 with TRBJ2-1, with TRBD2 identical over 7 bases. CDR3 length: 14 residues. The trim removed 5 bases at V and 5 bases at J, leaving 5 bases unmatched. Germline values: CDR1 KGHDR, CDR2 SFDVKD. Here the CDR3 reads CATSGGTTHNEQFF. CDR3 in DNA: TGTGCCACCAGTGGAGGGACTACACACAATGAGCAGTTCTTC.

The sample holds many counts of this clonotype. The V call is TRBV11-2, the J call TRBJ2-1; 7 positions agree with TRBD2. This CDR3 is built from 16 residues. Germline CDR1 reads SGHAT; CDR2 reads FQNNGV. The J segment lost 5 bases and the V segment lost 0 bases, leaving 7 bases of the junction unmatched. The CDR3 loop reads CASSLETAGPNNEQFF. The CDR3 nucleotides read TGTGCCAGCAGCTTAGAAACAGCGGGGCCAAACAATGAGCAGTTCTTC. The whole variable domain, filled in from reference TRBV11-2 and TRBJ2-1, reads EAGVAQSPRYKIIEKRQSVAFWCNPISGHATLYWYQQILGQGPKLLIQFQNNGVVDDSQLPKDRFSAERLKGVDSTLKIQPAKLEDSAVYLCASSLETAGPNNEQFFGPGTRLTVL.

This clonotype was detected many times. V is TRBV28 and J is TRBJ2-7; the D is unclear. CDR3 length equals 11 residues. In germline, CDR1 is MDHEN, CDR2 SYDVKM. The V end was cut by 6 bases, the J end by 3 bases, with 6 bases between. The CDR3 region is CASRSIYEQYF. The CDR3 region has the DNA TGTGCCAGCAGGTCAATCTACGAGCAGTACTTC.

The gene calls are TRBV6-1 and TRBJ2-7; D ambiguous. The CDR3 is 13 residues long. Germline CDR1 and CDR2: MNHNS and SASEGT. Trimming shortened V by 3 bases and J by 1 base, and 7 bases separated the two germline ends. CDR3 in DNA: TGTGCCAGCAGTGACGGACGGTCCTACGAGCAGTACTTC. This encodes CASSDGRSYEQYF.

Concerning this clonotype itself: It may be a read error: a sequence one base away is much more abundant. The chain employs TRBV29-1 and TRBJ2-7; a possible D gene is TRBD2 (6 bases). Trimming cost V 7 bases and J 2 bases, with 18 bases left between them. The CDR3 sequence is 14 residues long. CDR1 and CDR2 from the germline V gene are SQVTM and ANQGSEA. The CDR3 loop is CSAARDCRAYEQYF. The DNA for the CDR3 is TGCAGCGCGGCTAGGGACTGTCGCGCCTACGAGCAGTACTTC.

The gene calls are TRBV7-8 and TRBJ2-4; D gene unclear. CDR3 size: 12 residues. CDR1 SGHVS and CDR2 FQNEAQ come from the germline V gene. The V end lost 3 bases, the J end lost 15 bases, and 15 bases lay between the germline ends. CDR3 residues: CASSFNSNEAYF. The CDR3 DNA follows: TGTGCCAGCAGCTTCAACTCCAACGAGGCGTACTTC.

This clonotype was recorded at least ten times. The chain has TRBV15 and TRBJ2-3; TRBD2 matches 8 bases. This CDR3 contains 15 residues. Per the germline V gene, CDR1 is LNHNV and CDR2 is YYDKDF (reference sequence). The ends lost 8 bases at V and 4 bases at J; junction bases unmatched: 11. The CDR3 loop reads CATSKERESADTQYF. The CDR3 coding sequence is TGTGCCACCTCAAAGGAGCGGGAGTCGGCAGATACGCAGTATTTT.

This chain uses TRBV20-1 with TRBJ2-1, with D maybe TRBD2 (6 bases). This CDR3 is built from 17 residues. From germline, CDR1 is DFQATT and CDR2 SNEGSKA (reference sequence). The V end lost 0 bases, the J end lost 2 bases, and 17 bases lay between the germline ends. The CDR3: CSARDPSSSETYNEQFF. The CDR3 region has the DNA TGCAGTGCTAGAGATCCCTCTTCTAGCGAGACCTACAATGAGCAGTTCTTC.